This T cell receptor (beta chain) was obtained from a study of cytomegalovirus exposure and HLA in healthy donors. Study results and limitations: A later analysis associated some 16,000 TCR beta sequences with HLA alleles at a 0.05 false discovery rate. Being productive about 90% or about 30% of the time was typical of most TCR beta V segments in an earlier analysis. When the data were analyzed later, several of the most significant clusters appeared to be linked to common viral pathogens.

Germline CDR1 LGHNA, CDR2 YSLEER. V was trimmed by 0 bases and J by 2 bases, leaving 9 bases between them. The CDR3 contains 15 residues. About this clone itself: Its antigen is unidentified.

PCR employed 60 Vbeta and 13 Jbeta primers. Profiled with immunoSEQ multiplex PCR; TCRdb holds only in-frame clones, not every one. Of about 110,000 clones in the sample, 70% to 90% were seen once. The chain carries TRBV4-3 and TRBJ2-3, with D perhaps TRBD2 (6 bases). The origin of this receptor is a man aged 35 to 55 in good health and CMV-seronegative. Sequenced sample: PBMCs. CDR3 sequence: CASSQEGLPTDTQYF. Written as DNA, the CDR3 is TGCGCCAGCAGCCAAGAAGGACTACCCACAGATACGCAGTATTTT.